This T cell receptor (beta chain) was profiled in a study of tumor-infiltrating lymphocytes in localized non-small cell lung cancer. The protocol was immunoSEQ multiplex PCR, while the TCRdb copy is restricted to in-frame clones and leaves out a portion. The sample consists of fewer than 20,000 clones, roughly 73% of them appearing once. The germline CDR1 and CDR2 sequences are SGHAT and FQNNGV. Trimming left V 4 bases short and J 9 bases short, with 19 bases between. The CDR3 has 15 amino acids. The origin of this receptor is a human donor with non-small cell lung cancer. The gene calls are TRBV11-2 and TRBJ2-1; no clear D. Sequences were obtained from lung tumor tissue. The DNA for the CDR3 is TGTGCCAGCAGCTCGGCCTCCCTACGAGCCGGTGAGCAGTTCTTC. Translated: CASSSASLRAGEQFF. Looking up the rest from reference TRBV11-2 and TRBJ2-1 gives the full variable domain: EAGVAQSPRYKIIEKRQSVAFWCNPISGHATLYWYQQILGQGPKLLIQFQNNGVVDDSQLPKDRFSAERLKGVDSTLKIQPAKLEDSAVYLCASSSASLRAGEQFFGPGTRLTVL.